The 8 T cell receptor beta chains listed next were all sequenced from one sample in a study of identical twins' blood T cells. From the 5' RACE reads, TCRdb called clonotypes with MiXCR, one entry per CDR3 protein. The data show 350,000 to 450,000 distinct CDR3 sequences, more than 25% seen once. The specimen was PBMCs. Every receptor here comes from a woman aged 18 to 55 in good health.

This clonotype has only a few counts. The chain joins TRBV4-3 to TRBJ1-5; D unresolved. CDR1 is LGHNA and CDR2 is YSLEER in the germline V gene. This CDR3 region has 15 residues. V was clipped by 0 bases and J by 2 bases, with 8 bases between them. The CDR3 bases are TGCGCCAGCAGCCAAGATCTTTACGGCAATCAGCCCCAGCATTTT. Amino acids: CASSQDLYGNQPQHF.

This clonotype was detected only a few times. V usage is TRBV6-2 or TRBV6-3 and J usage is TRBJ2-5, with D unclear. V was cut by 8 bases and J by 3 bases, with 10 bases left in between. The CDR3 contains 12 residues. CDR1 is MNHEY, CDR2 SVGEGT, per germline. In DNA form, the CDR3 reads TGTGCCAGCGCGCCCCGGAAAGAGACCCAGTACTTC. As protein: CASAPRKETQYF.

The chain uses TRBV5-1 and TRBJ2-2; 7 nucleotides line up with TRBD2. Germline CDR1 and CDR2: SGHRS and YFSETQ. With 2 bases clipped from V and 6 bases from J, the junction kept 7 bases outside the gene matches. This CDR3 comprises 15 residues. The CDR3: CASSFKGRGAGELFF. CDR3 sequence (DNA): TGCGCCAGCAGCTTTAAAGGACGGGGGGCCGGGGAGCTGTTTTTT.

This clonotype was detected ten times or more. This sequence joins TRBV14 and TRBJ1-1, with D tentatively TRBD1 (6 bases). V was clipped by 1 base and J by 0 bases, with 12 bases between them. This CDR3 comprises 16 residues. Germline CDR1 reads SGHDN; CDR2 reads FVKESK. The chain's CDR3 is CASSQGPGHVNTEAFF. The CDR3 DNA reads TGTGCCAGCAGCCAAGGGCCGGGACATGTGAACACTGAAGCTTTCTTT.

V usage is TRBV2 and J usage is TRBJ2-3; D gene unclear. V was pared by 0 bases and J by 7 bases, with 8 bases between. CDR1 is SNHLY and CDR2 is FYNNEI in the germline V gene. The CDR3 loop spans 13 amino acids. CDR3: CASSEAPAYTQYF. The CDR3 coding sequence is TGTGCCAGCAGTGAAGCGCCAGCCTATACGCAGTATTTT.

The chain carries TRBV27 and TRBJ2-3; the D is unclear. This CDR3 spans 13 amino acids. Trimming took 4 bases from V and 4 from J, leaving 9 bases between them. Germline loops: CDR1 MNHEY, CDR2 SMNVEV (reference sequence). The CDR3 DNA is TGTGCCAGCAGTTACGGCGCATCAGATACGCAGTATTTT. It encodes CASSYGASDTQYF.

On this clonotype: A clone one base away is much larger, so this may be a read error. The V call is TRBV29-1, the J call TRBJ1-1; D might be TRBD1 (6 bases). There are 15 residues in the CDR3. The germline CDR1 and CDR2 sequences are SQVTM and ANQGSEA. CDR3 bases: TGCAGCACAAAAGGGGGGGCAGGGCTGGACACTGAATCTTTCTTT. Translation gives CSTKGGAGLDTESFF.

The chain recombines TRBV14 with TRBJ2-2; D gene unclear. CDR1 is SGHDN, CDR2 FVKESK, per germline. The V gene lost 5 bases and the J gene lost 1 base, with 5 bases spanning the gap. The CDR3 runs 13 residues. The CDR3 DNA sequence: TGTGCCAGCAGCTTTTTGAACACCGGGGAGCTGTTTTTT. Translated: CASSFLNTGELFF.